The 28 T cell receptor beta chains given below trace back to one sample, sequenced in a study of control samples from healthy donors and cancer patients. The data were produced by immunoSEQ multiplex PCR, yet TCRdb's version contains in-frame clones alone and is incomplete. The table has 180,000 or so clones, 80% to 95% seen once. Material: blood. The receptor set was obtained from a woman aged 60-75 years in good health.

The chain carries TRBV5-1 and TRBJ2-5; either TRBD1 or TRBD2 may fit D (5 bases each). Germline loops: CDR1 SGHRS, CDR2 YFSETQ. With 0 bases removed from V and 5 bases from J, the gap between germline ends came to 14 bases. This CDR3 is built from 15 residues. The CDR3 DNA follows: TGCGCCAGCAGCTTGGGGCCTGGGGGAACGGAGACCCAGTACTTC. It encodes CASSLGPGGTETQYF.

J is TRBJ2-2 and V is TRBV27, with 7 positions matching TRBD2. Looked up from germline, CDR1 is MNHEY and CDR2 is SMNVEV (reference sequence). The CDR3 is 13 residues long. The junction had 2 bases not matched to a gene; V was cut back by 10 bases and J by 0 bases. The CDR3 protein is CATGTTNTGELFF. CDR3 coding DNA: TGTGCCACTGGGACTACGAACACCGGGGAGCTGTTTTTT.

The rearrangement uses TRBV19 and TRBJ1-2; 7 bases are a match to TRBD1. J lost 6 bases, V lost 9 bases, and 16 bases had no gene match. Germline V gene lookup returns CDR1 LNHDA and CDR2 SQIVND (reference sequence). The CDR3 is 15 amino acids. For the CDR3, the DNA is TGTGCCAGCTTGGAGGGGGCAGGGCGATGGAATGGCTACACCTTC. Translated, it gives CASLEGAGRWNGYTF.

The J gene is TRBJ2-2, the V gene TRBV13, with TRBD2 matching 8 bases. The CDR3 is made up of 16 amino acids. Germline V gene sequence: CDR1 PRHDT, CDR2 FYEKMQ (reference sequence). Trimming cost V 4 bases and J 0 bases; bases outside gene matches: 4. CDR3 in amino acids: CASSSGTRSNTGELFF. The DNA of the CDR3 is TGTGCCAGCAGCTCCGGGACTAGATCGAACACCGGGGAGCTGTTTTTT.

This sequence joins TRBV18 and TRBJ2-1, with 7 bases that match TRBD1. The CDR3 runs 15 residues. The germline CDR1 and CDR2 sequences are KGHSH and LQKENI. Trimming cost V 3 bases and J 7 bases; bases outside gene matches: 9. DNA of the CDR3: TGTGCCAGCTCACCTAGTACAGGGGTAAAGAATGAGCAGTTCTTC. It is translated as CASSPSTGVKNEQFF.

The rearrangement joins TRBV5-4 to TRBJ1-6, with 9 nucleotides matching TRBD1. V lost 4 bases and J lost 4; bases outside the gene matches: 6. Germline CDR1 SGHNT, CDR2 YYREEE (reference sequence). The CDR3 totals 16 residues. Here the CDR3 reads CASSTGQGQYNSPLHF. For the CDR3, the DNA is TGTGCCAGCAGCACCGGACAGGGGCAGTATAATTCACCCCTCCACTTT. The complete variable domain, with remaining parts taken from reference TRBV5-4 and TRBJ1-6, reads ETGVTQSPTHLIKTRGQQVTLRCSSQSGHNTVSWYQQALGQGPQFIFQYYREEENGRGNFPPRFSGLQFPNYSSELNVNALELDDSALYLCASSTGQGQYNSPLHFGNGTRLTVT.

As regards this clone: One end of the junction fails to match germline, which may point to a read error. This chain links TRBV4-1 with TRBJ1-5, with D maybe TRBD1 (6 bases). The CDR3 covers 15 residues. Per germline, CDR1 MGHRA and CDR2 YSYEKL. As DNA, the CDR3 is TGCGCCAGCAGCCAAGACGAGGGGGGCAAGCAGCCCCAGCATTTT. Translation gives CASSQDEGGKQPQHF.

This clone was counted once. The chain couples TRBV2 to TRBJ1-3, with D maybe TRBD1 (5 bases). Germline V gene lookup returns CDR1 SNHLY and CDR2 FYNNEI. CDR3 size: 12 residues. V lost 3 bases, J lost 9 bases, and 9 bases lay in between. Written as DNA, the CDR3 is TGTGCCAGCAGTGAGGTGGGGGGCACCATATATTTT. Protein sequence: CASSEVGGTIYF.

The chain carries TRBV9 and TRBJ1-2, with a possible D match to TRBD1 (5 bases). Trimming shortened V by 6 bases and J by 3 bases, and 18 bases separated the two germline ends. This CDR3 has 15 residues. Germline V CDR1 and CDR2: SGDLS, YYNGEE. The DNA for the CDR3 is TGTGCCAGCACCCGTGGGGCGGCTCGCGACTATGGCTACACCTTC. Translated, it gives CASTRGAARDYGYTF.

J is TRBJ1-4 and V is TRBV7-9, with D possibly matching TRBD1 (6 bases). Germline CDR1 reads SEHNR; CDR2 reads FQNEAQ (reference sequence). Trimming cost V 4 bases and J 8 bases, with 8 bases left between them. The CDR3 length is 12 residues. The CDR3 protein is CASSSGTEKLFF. In DNA form, the CDR3 reads TGTGCCAGCAGCTCCGGGACAGAAAAACTGTTTTTT. The variable domain in full, completed from reference TRBV7-9 and TRBJ1-4, reads DTGVSQNPRHKITKRGQNVTFRCDPISEHNRLYWYRQTLGQGPEFLTYFQNEAQLEKSRLLSDRFSAERPKGSFSTLEIQRTEQGDSAMYLCASSSGTEKLFFGSGTQLSVL.

The chain has TRBV5-1 and TRBJ2-2; TRBD1 aligns across 11 bases. Germline CDR1 and CDR2: SGHRS and YFSETQ. The CDR3 totals 15 residues. V shed 4 bases and J 7 bases; nucleotides not matched to a gene: 6. In DNA form, the CDR3 reads TGCGCCAGCAGCCGGGGGACAGGGGGACACGGGGAGCTGTTTTTT. It is translated as CASSRGTGGHGELFF.

The chain combines TRBV6-2 or TRBV6-3 with TRBJ1-5; D gene uncertain. CDR1 MNHEY and CDR2 SVGEGT come from the germline V gene. With 2 bases removed from V and 1 base from J, the gap between germline ends came to 9 bases. CDR3 length: 15 residues. Here the CDR3 DNA reads TGTGCCAGCAGTTACATAGGTGTAAGCAATCAGCCCCAGCATTTT. This gives the protein CASSYIGVSNQPQHF.

This chain connects TRBV12-5 to TRBJ1-4, with 7 bases that match TRBD1. The CDR3 sequence is 18 residues long. Losses at the gene ends were 5 bases for V and 0 bases for J; bases not matched to a gene: 12. Germline CDR1 is LGHNT and CDR2 is FRNRAP. The CDR3: CASGDGQELLPTNEKLFF. CDR3 bases: TGTGCTAGTGGTGATGGACAGGAACTCCTTCCAACTAATGAAAAACTGTTTTTT. The whole variable domain, filled in from reference TRBV12-5 and TRBJ1-4, reads DARVTQTPRHKVTEMGQEVTMRCQPILGHNTVFWYRQTMMQGLELLAYFRNRAPLDDSGMPKDRFSAEMPDATLATLKIQPSEPRDSAVYFCASGDGQELLPTNEKLFFGSGTQLSVL.

The chain recombines TRBV7-2 with TRBJ1-5, with TRBD1 matching 10 bases. Germline CDR1 is SGHTA and CDR2 is FQGNSA. Trimming took 7 bases from V and 6 from J; bases not matched to a gene: 3. The CDR3 extends over 13 amino acids. The chain's CDR3 is CASMGQGSQPQHF. The CDR3 DNA follows: TGTGCCAGCATGGGACAGGGGAGTCAGCCCCAGCATTTT.

The chain links TRBV30 to TRBJ1-1, with TRBD1 as a possible D gene (6 bases). Germline CDR1 GTSNPN, CDR2 SVGIG (reference sequence). The CDR3 length is 13 residues. V dropped 5 bases and J dropped 4 bases, with 14 bases sitting between them. The CDR3: CAWSMGAGTEAFF. DNA of the CDR3: TGTGCCTGGTCCATGGGGGCTGGCACTGAAGCTTTCTTT.

The rearrangement uses TRBV10-3 and TRBJ2-7, with TRBD2 matching over 7 bases. In germline, CDR1 is ENHRY, CDR2 SYGVKD. The V segment lost 6 bases and the J segment 3 bases; nucleotides outside the gene matches: 11. CDR3 length equals 15 residues. This chain's CDR3 is CAISPDWGGDYEQYF. The CDR3 bases are TGTGCCATCAGCCCCGATTGGGGGGGTGACTACGAGCAGTACTTC.

The chain is built from TRBV14 and TRBJ2-6; D ambiguous. From germline, CDR1 is SGHDN and CDR2 FVKESK. The CDR3 spans 14 residues. V shed 6 bases and J shed 1 base, with 7 bases lying between them. This CDR3 is CASSLASGANVLTF. The CDR3 DNA is TGTGCCAGCAGTCTCGCTTCTGGGGCCAACGTCCTGACTTTC. The full variable domain, in which reference TRBV14 and TRBJ2-6 provide the parts outside the CDR3, is EAGVTQFPSHSVIEKGQTVTLRCDPISGHDNLYWYRRVMGKEIKFLLHFVKESKQDESGMPNNRFLAERTGGTYSTLKVQPAELEDSGVYFCASSLASGANVLTFGAGSRLTVL.

This clone is a singleton in its sample. This rearrangement joins TRBV12-3 or TRBV12-4 to TRBJ1-1; D gene ambiguous. There are 13 residues in the CDR3. V was cut by 3 bases and J by 4 bases, with 9 bases left in between. CDR3 sequence reads: CASSFGGITEAFF. The CDR3 bases are TGTGCCAGCAGTTTTGGAGGGATCACTGAAGCTTTCTTT.

The chain has TRBV6-5 and TRBJ1-1; D is unresolved. Trimming left V 6 bases short and J 1 base short, with 6 bases between. CDR1 is MNHEY, CDR2 SVGAGI, per germline. The CDR3 contains 12 residues. The DNA of the CDR3 is TGTGCCAGCAGGAGAGAGAACACTGAAGCTTTCTTT. Translated: CASRRENTEAFF.

The gene calls are TRBV7-3 and TRBJ1-2, with D tentatively TRBD1 (6 bases). Germline V lookup: CDR1 SGHTA, CDR2 FQGTGA. Trimming pared 5 bases from V and 0 bases from J, leaving 13 bases between. This CDR3 comprises 15 residues. The CDR3 loop reads CASSLFSGANYGYTF. The CDR3 DNA sequence: TGTGCCAGCAGCCTTTTTTCAGGGGCTAACTATGGCTACACCTTC.

This chain connects TRBV4-1 to TRBJ1-1; D ambiguous. CDR1 MGHRA and CDR2 YSYEKL come from the germline V gene. Trimming left V 1 base short and J 4 bases short, with 10 bases between. This CDR3 has 14 residues. CDR3 loop: CASSQGREVTEAFF. CDR3 in DNA: TGCGCCAGCAGCCAAGGGCGGGAGGTCACTGAAGCTTTCTTT.

V is TRBV9 and J is TRBJ1-2; D not certain. Germline V CDR1 and CDR2: SGDLS, YYNGEE. This CDR3 has 16 residues. Deletions cut 0 bases from V and 8 bases from J, with 20 bases between. The CDR3 nucleotides read TGTGCCAGCAGCGTAGATGTAGGCGGCCGAAGTGGCGGCTACACCTTC. This codes for CASSVDVGGRSGGYTF.

The V call is TRBV6-2 or TRBV6-3, the J call TRBJ2-7; 7 bases are shared with TRBD2. This CDR3 region has 17 residues. Germline V lookup: CDR1 MNHEY, CDR2 SVGEGT. J was trimmed by 0 bases and V by 2 bases; bases with no gene match: 10. The CDR3 protein is CASSYHPSGESSYEQYF. CDR3 DNA sequence: TGTGCCAGCAGTTACCACCCTAGCGGCGAGAGCTCCTACGAGCAGTACTTC.

The V call is TRBV3-1 (or the pseudogene TRBV3-2), the J call TRBJ1-1; D perhaps matches TRBD1 (6 bases). V lost 3 bases and J 1 base, leaving 12 bases between the germline ends. This CDR3 region has 15 residues. Germline V lookup: CDR1 LGHDT, CDR2 YNNKEL (reference sequence). CDR3 sequence: CASSQTGTKNTEAFF. The CDR3 bases are TGTGCCAGCAGCCAGACCGGGACAAAGAACACTGAAGCTTTCTTT.

This chain connects TRBV9 to TRBJ1-2; D is ambiguous. Germline lookup yields CDR1 SGDLS and CDR2 YYNGEE. V lost 4 bases, J lost 4 bases, and 17 bases lay in between. The CDR3 covers 15 residues. CDR3 in DNA: TGTGCCAGCAGCCCCTCGGGGAATTTCATCTATGGCTACACCTTC. The encoded protein is CASSPSGNFIYGYTF.

This rearrangement joins TRBV5-6 to TRBJ1-2; D not resolved. The germline CDR1 and CDR2 sequences are SGHDT and YYEEEE. The CDR3 has 15 residues. Trimming shortened V by 0 bases and J by 2 bases, and 11 bases separated the two germline ends. Written as DNA, the CDR3 is TGTGCCAGCAGCTTGGCCAGGACGATAAACTATGGCTACACCTTC. Translating gives CASSLARTINYGYTF.

The chain combines TRBV19 with TRBJ1-1, with D maybe TRBD1 (5 bases). The CDR3 loop spans 13 amino acids. V lost 7 bases, J lost 3 bases, and 12 bases lay in between. Germline CDR1 reads LNHDA; CDR2 reads SQIVND (reference sequence). This chain's CDR3 is CASIYQGHTEAFF. The CDR3 DNA reads TGTGCCAGTATTTATCAGGGCCACACTGAAGCTTTCTTT.

The V and J genes are TRBV7-6 and TRBJ1-5; perhaps TRBD1 as D (5 bases). V shed 0 bases and J shed 2 bases, with 8 bases lying between them. Germline-derived CDR1 and CDR2 are SGHVS and FNYEAQ. This CDR3 has 15 residues. The CDR3: CASSLAPQGNQPQHF. The CDR3 nucleotides read TGTGCCAGCAGCTTAGCGCCACAGGGCAATCAGCCCCAGCATTTT.